This T cell receptor (beta chain) was obtained from a study of shared clonotypes between healthy human individuals (TCRdb year 2020). Notes on the research overall: A couple of women and a few men aged 18 to 49 years were included in the cohort. To increase sequencing depth and limit assay-specific biases, different laboratories used diverse techniques to prepare libraries and sequence TCR repertoires. For each donor, three plates each were used for CD4 naive and CD4 memory, two plates were used for CD8 naive, and one plate was used for CD8 memory. To estimate repertoire size and how much clonotypes are shared between individuals, the study performed deep sequencing of blood TCR repertoires from about five healthy adults. Each donor's leukapheresis produced roughly between about 0.8 and 8.9 billion PBMCs. General study outcomes and caveats: Estimated clonotype richness was generally larger for naive than for memory subsets. Sampling was restricted to blood, and TCR repertoires in tissues likely differ from the TCR repertoires found in blood. Incomplete sequencing was indicated by rarefaction of sorted-subset datasets, despite the large sequencing depth. When four donors were compared, the shared fraction of clonotypes was around 5.1% for naive CD4, less than 4% for naive CD8, more than 2% for memory CD4, and roughly 0.4% for memory CD8. Because the study included only a small number of donors, the genetic and exposure-history diversity represented was limited. Compared with non-shared clonotypes, clonotypes shared by all four sorted-subset donors had higher generation probabilities. Pairwise subsampling led to the expectation that sequencing depth would affect the degree of clonotype sharing among donors.

The donors were healthy, HIV-negative adults with no recently reported acute infections or vaccinations. Every donor was a Caucasian adult residing in Nashville, Tennessee, USA. CD4+ T cells were enriched by magnetic negative selection, after which naive cells were positively selected on CD45RA and the negative fraction was taken as the memory subset. After blood collection by leukapheresis, PBMCs were isolated using Ficoll-Histopaque density gradient centrifugation and then cryopreserved in the vapor phase of liquid nitrogen. Analytical flow cytometry was used to check the purity and quantity of each magnetically sorted T cell population. From each sorted fraction, genomic DNA was isolated and quantified by UV absorbance on a Nanodrop 2000c. Based on the germline V gene, the CDR1 and CDR2 sequences are MNHEY and SVGAGI. The trim is 6 bases for V and 1 base for J, with a gap of 9 bases between the germline ends. The CDR3 runs 13 residues from the cysteine to the phenylalanine. Just the 39-base CDR3 DNA is kept, in frame starting at base 1.

As regards this clone: It has no known antigen specificity. The sample holds no much larger clone one base away, and base qualities are not on file.

Using the deep immunoSEQ assay, multiplex PCR amplified TCR CDR3 regions from genomic DNA. Extracted genomic DNA from each cell subset was distributed evenly across all wells of several immunoSEQ 96-well plates, and each plate was treated as a replicate. For sorted subsets, approximately 200 ng of genomic DNA, equivalent to 25,000 to 35,000 T cell genomes, went into each replicate PCR. Purified libraries were quantified with a Qubit 3.0 fluorometer, sized on a Bioanalyzer 2100, and re-quantified with the KAPA Library Quantification kit. Every immunoSEQ 96-well plate was sequenced on a dedicated single-read 150-cycle Illumina NextSeq 550 flow cell. In the source study's methods: Because the immunoSEQ output included only junctional sequences and no quality scores, the filtering could not be the same as the filtering used for full-length reads. Sequences were annotated with PyIR, a Python wrapper for IgBLAST v1.9, and V/J genes and CDR3 were assigned using IMGT germline references. Reads with weak V/J assignments (E-value above 1e-6), missing CDR3, stop codons, out-of-frame junctions, or ambiguous translated residues were removed. V3J clonotypes were defined as sequences sharing an identical inferred V gene, J gene, and CDR3 amino acid sequence. To compute the percentage overlap between repertoires, the number of shared unique clonotypes was divided by the size of the smaller repertoire. Richness of each repertoire was evaluated using RTK rarefaction, the Chao1 estimator, and Recon v2.1 estimates of unobserved clonotypes. For all TCRbeta clonotypes obtained by the gDNA method from a handful of donors, generation probabilities were computed with OLGA. The clones in this table, taken by TCRdb from immuneACCESS, are in-frame only. Not every clone is retained; where verified, under half of the shortfall comes from an unresolved V gene, and the cause of the rest is unknown. V, J and clone size are those of that table, while D and trimming were read from the DNA. In this sample the table shows fewer than 200,000 clones, approximately 61% of which occur a single time. 8% to 13% of the sample lies in the top ten.

The sequenced sample consisted of memory CD4+ T cells sorted from blood. Reading the label with the study, this specimen's cell subset or site is: CD45RA-negative fraction. The receptor was derived from a man aged 25 to 40 in good health. This sequence uses TRBV6-5 and TRBJ2-5, with TRBD1 tentatively as D gene (6 bases match). This receptor has the CDR3 CASRRTAQETQYF. The nucleotide sequence reads as follows: TGTGCCAGCAGGAGGACAGCCCAAGAGACCCAGTACTTC.